The text below deals with one T cell receptor beta chain. TCRdb keeps only in-frame clones here, not all; method: immunoSEQ multiplex PCR. The repertoire has 250,000 to 300,000 clones, roughly nine tenths of them found once; the top ten carry 1.2%. This sample stems from a study of blood T cell repertoires in COVID-19. Overall study context: The origin of the acute and convalescent COVID-19 samples was the United States, Italy and Spain.

The CDR3 spans 13 residues. The V gene's germline CDR1 is SGHKS and CDR2 YYEKEE (reference sequence). V lost 0 bases to trimming and J lost 6 bases, with 7 bases between them. Material for sequencing was PBMCs or T cells enriched from blood (not recorded which). This TCR was sampled from a human donor in a cohort exposed to, infected with or recovered from COVID-19 (not recorded which). The donor label of this sample is uncertain. This rearrangement joins TRBV5-5 to TRBJ1-5; D not certain. The CDR3 here is CASSLVEGQPQHF. The DNA for the CDR3 is TGTGCCAGCAGCTTGGTTGAGGGTCAGCCCCAGCATTTT.